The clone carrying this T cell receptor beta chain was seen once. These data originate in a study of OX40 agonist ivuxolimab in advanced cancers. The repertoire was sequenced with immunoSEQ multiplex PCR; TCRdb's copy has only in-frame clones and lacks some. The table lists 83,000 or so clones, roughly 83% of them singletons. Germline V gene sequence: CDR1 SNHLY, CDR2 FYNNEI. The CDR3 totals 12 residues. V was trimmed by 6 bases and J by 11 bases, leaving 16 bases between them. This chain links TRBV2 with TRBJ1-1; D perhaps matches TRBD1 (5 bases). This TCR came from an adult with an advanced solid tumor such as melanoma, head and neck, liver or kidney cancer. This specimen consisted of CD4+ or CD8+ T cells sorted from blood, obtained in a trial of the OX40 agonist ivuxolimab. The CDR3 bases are TGTGCCAGCAGCGCAGGGACTCCATTGGCTTTCTTT. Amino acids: CASSAGTPLAFF.